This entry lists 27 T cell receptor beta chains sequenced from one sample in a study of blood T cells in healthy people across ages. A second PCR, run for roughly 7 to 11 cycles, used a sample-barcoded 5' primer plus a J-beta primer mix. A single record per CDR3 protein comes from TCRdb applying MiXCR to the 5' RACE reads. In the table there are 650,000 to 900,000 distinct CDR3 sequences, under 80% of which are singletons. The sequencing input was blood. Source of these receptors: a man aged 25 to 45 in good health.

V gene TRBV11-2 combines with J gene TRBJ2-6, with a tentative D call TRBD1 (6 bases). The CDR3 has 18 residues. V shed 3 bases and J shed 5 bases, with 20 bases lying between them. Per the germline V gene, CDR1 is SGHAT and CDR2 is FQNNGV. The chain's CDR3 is CASSFRRDTSWRANVLTF. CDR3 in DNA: TGTGCCAGCAGCTTTAGACGGGACACGAGCTGGAGGGCCAACGTCCTGACTTTC.

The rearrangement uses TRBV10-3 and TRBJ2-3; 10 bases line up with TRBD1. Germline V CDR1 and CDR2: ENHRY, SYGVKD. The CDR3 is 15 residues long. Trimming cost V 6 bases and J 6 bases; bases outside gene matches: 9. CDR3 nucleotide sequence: TGTGCCATCAGGACCCATGGACAGGGGGACGATACGCAGTATTTT. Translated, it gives CAIRTHGQGDDTQYF.

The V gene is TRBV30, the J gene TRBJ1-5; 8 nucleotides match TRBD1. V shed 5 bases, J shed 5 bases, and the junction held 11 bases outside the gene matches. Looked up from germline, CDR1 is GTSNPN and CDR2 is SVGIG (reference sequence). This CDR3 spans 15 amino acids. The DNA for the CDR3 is TGTGCCTGGGCGGAAGGGACAGGAGCTTATCAGCCCCAGCATTTT. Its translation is CAWAEGTGAYQPQHF. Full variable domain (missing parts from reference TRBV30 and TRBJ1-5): SQTIHQWPATLVQPVGSPLSLECTVEGTSNPNLYWYRQAAGRGLQLLFYSVGIGQISSEVPQNLSASRPQDRQFILSSKKLLLSDSGFYLCAWAEGTGAYQPQHFGDGTRLSIL.

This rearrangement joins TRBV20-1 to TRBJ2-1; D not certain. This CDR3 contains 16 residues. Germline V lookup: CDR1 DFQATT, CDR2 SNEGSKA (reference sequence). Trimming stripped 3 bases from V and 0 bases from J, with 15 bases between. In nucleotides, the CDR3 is TGCAGTGCTAGCAGAAACCTACTGAGCTCCTACAATGAGCAGTTCTTC. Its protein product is CSASRNLLSSYNEQFF.

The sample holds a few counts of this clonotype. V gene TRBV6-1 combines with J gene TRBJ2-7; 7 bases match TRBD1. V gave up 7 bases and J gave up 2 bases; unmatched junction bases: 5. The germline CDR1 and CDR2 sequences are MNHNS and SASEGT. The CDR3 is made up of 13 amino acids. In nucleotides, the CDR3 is TGTGCCAGCACCGGGACAGTTACCTACGAGCAGTACTTC. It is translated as CASTGTVTYEQYF.

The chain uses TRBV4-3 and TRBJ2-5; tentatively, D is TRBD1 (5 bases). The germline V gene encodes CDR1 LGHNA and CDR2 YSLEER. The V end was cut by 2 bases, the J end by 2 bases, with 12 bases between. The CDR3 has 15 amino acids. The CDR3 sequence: CASSQWGGVQETQYF. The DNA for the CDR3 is TGCGCCAGCAGCCAATGGGGCGGCGTACAAGAGACCCAGTACTTC.

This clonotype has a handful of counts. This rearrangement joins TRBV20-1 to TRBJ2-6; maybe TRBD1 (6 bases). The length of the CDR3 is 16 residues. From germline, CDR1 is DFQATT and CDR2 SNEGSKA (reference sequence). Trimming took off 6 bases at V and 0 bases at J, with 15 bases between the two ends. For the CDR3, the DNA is TGCAGTGCGGCGGCAGGGGAGAGCTCTGGGGCCAACGTCCTGACTTTC. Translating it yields CSAAAGESSGANVLTF.

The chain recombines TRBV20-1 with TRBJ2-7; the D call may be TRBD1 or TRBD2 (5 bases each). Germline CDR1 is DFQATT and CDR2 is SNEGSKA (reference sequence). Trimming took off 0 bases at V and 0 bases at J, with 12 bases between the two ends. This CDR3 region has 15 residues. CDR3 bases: TGCAGTGCTAGAGATGAGGGACGGAGCTCCTACGAGCAGTACTTC. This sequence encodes CSARDEGRSSYEQYF.

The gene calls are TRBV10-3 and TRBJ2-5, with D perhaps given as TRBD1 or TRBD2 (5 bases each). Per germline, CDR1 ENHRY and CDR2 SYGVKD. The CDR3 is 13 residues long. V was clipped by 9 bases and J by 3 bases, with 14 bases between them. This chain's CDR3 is CAMVRDVEETQYF. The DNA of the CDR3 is TGTGCCATGGTAAGGGACGTTGAAGAGACCCAGTACTTC.

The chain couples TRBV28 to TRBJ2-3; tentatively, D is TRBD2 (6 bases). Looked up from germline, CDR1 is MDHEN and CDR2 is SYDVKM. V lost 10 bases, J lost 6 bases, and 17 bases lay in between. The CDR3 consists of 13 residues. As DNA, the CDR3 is TGTGCCACCTCCCTGGGGGGTGGCGATACGCAGTATTTT. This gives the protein CATSLGGGDTQYF. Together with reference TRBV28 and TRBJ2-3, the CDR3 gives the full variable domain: DVKVTQSSRYLVKRTGEKVFLECVQDMDHENMFWYRQDPGLGLRLIYFSYDVKMKEKGDIPEGYSVSREKKERFSLILESASTNQTSMYLCATSLGGGDTQYFGPGTRLTVL.

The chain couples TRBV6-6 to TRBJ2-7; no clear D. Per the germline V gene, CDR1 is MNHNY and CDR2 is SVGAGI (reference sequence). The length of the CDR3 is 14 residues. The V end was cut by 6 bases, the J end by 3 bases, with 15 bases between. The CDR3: CASRSAWSHYEQYF. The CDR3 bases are TGTGCCAGCAGGTCGGCATGGAGCCACTACGAGCAGTACTTC.

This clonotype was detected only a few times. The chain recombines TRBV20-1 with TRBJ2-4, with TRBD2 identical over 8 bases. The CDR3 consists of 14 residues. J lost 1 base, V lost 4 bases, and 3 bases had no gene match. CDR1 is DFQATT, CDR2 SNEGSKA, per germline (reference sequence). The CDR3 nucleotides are TGCAGTGCTAACCAGCGGGGGGCCAAAAACATTCAGTACTTC. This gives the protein CSANQRGAKNIQYF.

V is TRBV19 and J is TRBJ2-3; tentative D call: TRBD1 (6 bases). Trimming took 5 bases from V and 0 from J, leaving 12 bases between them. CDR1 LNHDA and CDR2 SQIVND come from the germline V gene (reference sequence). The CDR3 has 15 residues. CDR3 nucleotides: TGTGCCAGTAGTGTCAGAAGGGGGAGCACAGATACGCAGTATTTT. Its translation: CASSVRRGSTDTQYF.

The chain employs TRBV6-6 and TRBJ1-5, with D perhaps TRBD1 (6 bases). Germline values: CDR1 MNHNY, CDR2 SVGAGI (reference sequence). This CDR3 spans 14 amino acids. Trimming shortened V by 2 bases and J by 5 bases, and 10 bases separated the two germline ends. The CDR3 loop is CASSYREGDQPQHF. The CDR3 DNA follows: TGTGCCAGCAGTTACAGGGAGGGGGATCAGCCCCAGCATTTT.

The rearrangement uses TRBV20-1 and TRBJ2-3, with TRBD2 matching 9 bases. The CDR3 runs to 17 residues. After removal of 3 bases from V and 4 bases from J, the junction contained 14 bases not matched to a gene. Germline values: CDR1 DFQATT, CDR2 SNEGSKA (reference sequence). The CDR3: CSASLPSGAGGSDTQYF. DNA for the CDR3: TGCAGTGCTAGTCTACCTAGCGGGGCGGGAGGCTCAGATACGCAGTATTTT.

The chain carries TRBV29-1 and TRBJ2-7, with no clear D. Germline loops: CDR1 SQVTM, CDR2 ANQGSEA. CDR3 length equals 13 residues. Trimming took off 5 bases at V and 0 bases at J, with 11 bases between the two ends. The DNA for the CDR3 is TGCAGCGTTTTGGAAGGGTCCTCCTACGAGCAGTACTTC. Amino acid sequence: CSVLEGSSYEQYF.

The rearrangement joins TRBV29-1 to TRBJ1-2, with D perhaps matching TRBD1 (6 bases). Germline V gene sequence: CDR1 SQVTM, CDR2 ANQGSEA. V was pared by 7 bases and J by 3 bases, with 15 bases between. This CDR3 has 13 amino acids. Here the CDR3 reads CSAPDRVDYGYTF. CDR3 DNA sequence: TGCAGCGCACCGGACAGAGTGGACTATGGCTACACCTTC.

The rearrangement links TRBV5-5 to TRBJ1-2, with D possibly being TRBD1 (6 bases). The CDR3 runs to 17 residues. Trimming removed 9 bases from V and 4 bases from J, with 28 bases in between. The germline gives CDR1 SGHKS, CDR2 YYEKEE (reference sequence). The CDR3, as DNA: TGTGCCACATCGGACCCTTACGGGACAAAGTCGGTCTATGGCTACACCTTC. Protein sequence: CATSDPYGTKSVYGYTF.

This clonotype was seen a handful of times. CDR3 protein: CSADSPIGNEKLFF. The CDR3 nucleotides read TGCAGTGCAGACTCACCGATAGGGAATGAAAAACTGTTTTTT. The chain is built from TRBV20-1 and TRBJ1-4; D unclear. Trimming took off 6 bases at V and 5 bases at J, with 16 bases between the two ends. The CDR3 runs to 14 residues. Germline CDR1 and CDR2: DFQATT and SNEGSKA (reference sequence).

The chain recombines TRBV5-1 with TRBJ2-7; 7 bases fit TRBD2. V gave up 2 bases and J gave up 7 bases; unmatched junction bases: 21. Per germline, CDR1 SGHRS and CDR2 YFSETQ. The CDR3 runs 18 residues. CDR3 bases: TGCGCCAGCAGCTTTGGTGGGGGGGGTCTTGTTTCCTACAATGAGCAGTACTTC. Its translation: CASSFGGGGLVSYNEQYF.

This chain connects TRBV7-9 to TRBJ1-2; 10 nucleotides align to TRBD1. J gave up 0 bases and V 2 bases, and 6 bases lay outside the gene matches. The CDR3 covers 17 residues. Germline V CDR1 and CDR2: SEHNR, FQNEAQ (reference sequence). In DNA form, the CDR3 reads TGTGCCAGCAGCTTAATCCGGGACAGGGGAACTAACTATGGCTACACCTTC. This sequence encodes CASSLIRDRGTNYGYTF.

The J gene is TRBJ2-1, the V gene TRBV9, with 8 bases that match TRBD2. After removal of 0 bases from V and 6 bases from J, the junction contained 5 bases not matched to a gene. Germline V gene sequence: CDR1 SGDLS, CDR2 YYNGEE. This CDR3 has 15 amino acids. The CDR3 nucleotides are TGTGCCAGCAGCGTAGGTAGCGGGGTGGGCAATGAGCAGTTCTTC. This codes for CASSVGSGVGNEQFF.

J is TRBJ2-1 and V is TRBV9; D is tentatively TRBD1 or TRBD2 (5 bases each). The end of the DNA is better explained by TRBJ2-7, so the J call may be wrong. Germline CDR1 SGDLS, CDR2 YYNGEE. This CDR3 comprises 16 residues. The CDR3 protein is CASSPHGAGGSYEQYF. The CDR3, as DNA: TGTGCCAGCAGCCCCCACGGGGCTGGTGGCTCCTACGAGCAGTACTTC.

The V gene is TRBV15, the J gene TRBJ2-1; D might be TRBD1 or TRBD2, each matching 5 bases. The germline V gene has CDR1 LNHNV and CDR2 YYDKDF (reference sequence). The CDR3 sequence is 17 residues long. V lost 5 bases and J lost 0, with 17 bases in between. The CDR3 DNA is TGTGCCACCAGCCGCGACCGGGGCCCAAGCTCCTACAATGAGCAGTTCTTC. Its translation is CATSRDRGPSSYNEQFF. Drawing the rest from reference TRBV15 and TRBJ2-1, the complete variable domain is DAMVIQNPRYQVTQFGKPVTLSCSQTLNHNVMYWYQQKSSQAPKLLFHYYDKDFNNEADTPDNFQSRRPNTSFCFLDIRSPGLGDTAMYLCATSRDRGPSSYNEQFFGPGTRLTVL.

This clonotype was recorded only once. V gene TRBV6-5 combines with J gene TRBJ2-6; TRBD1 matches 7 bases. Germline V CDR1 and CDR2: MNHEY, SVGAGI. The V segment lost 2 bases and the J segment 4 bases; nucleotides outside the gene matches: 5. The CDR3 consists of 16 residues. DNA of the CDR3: TGTGCCAGCAGTTACGGGGACAGAATAGGGGCCAACGTCCTGACTTTC. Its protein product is CASSYGDRIGANVLTF.

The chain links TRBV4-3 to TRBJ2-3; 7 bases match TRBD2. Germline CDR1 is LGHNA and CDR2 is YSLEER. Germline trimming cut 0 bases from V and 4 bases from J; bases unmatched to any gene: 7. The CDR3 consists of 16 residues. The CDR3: CASSQDRGGGADTQYF. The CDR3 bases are TGCGCCAGCAGCCAAGATAGGGGCGGGGGAGCAGATACGCAGTATTTT.

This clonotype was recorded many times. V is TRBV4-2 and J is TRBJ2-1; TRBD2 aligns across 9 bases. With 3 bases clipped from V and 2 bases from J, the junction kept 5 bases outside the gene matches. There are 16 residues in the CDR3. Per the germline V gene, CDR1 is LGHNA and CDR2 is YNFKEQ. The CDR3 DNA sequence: TGTGCCAGCAGCCACATTAGCGGGGGAACCTACAATGAGCAGTTCTTC. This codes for CASSHISGGTYNEQFF.